This TCR beta chain was identified in a study of T cell changes during pregnancy in multiple sclerosis. The J segment lost 2 bases and the V segment lost 2 bases, leaving 6 bases of the junction unmatched. The length of the CDR3 is 16 residues. In germline, CDR1 is SGHRS, CDR2 YFSETQ. Libraries were prepared by immunoSEQ multiplex PCR; TCRdb keeps only in-frame clonotypes and omits some of them. Among fewer than 20,000 clones listed, roughly nine tenths were seen once. This clonotype originated in a female donor in good health, enrolled as a control in a pregnancy study. The chain is built from TRBV5-1 and TRBJ2-5; TRBD2 aligns across 10 bases. The sequencing used CD8+ T cells from peripheral blood mononuclear cells, collected in the second trimester of pregnancy. This chain's CDR3 is CASSLAVSGGQETQYF. In DNA form, the CDR3 reads TGCGCCAGCAGCTTAGCGGTTAGCGGGGGGCAAGAGACCCAGTACTTC.